This TCR beta chain emerged from a study of blood T cells in healthy people across ages. The study, taken as a whole, reports: Total diversity from one million sequenced T cells was likely underestimated.

Sample-barcoded 5' priming and a J-beta primer mix drove a second PCR of about 6 to 12 cycles. TCRdb passed the 5' RACE reads through MiXCR, listing each CDR3 protein once. Among roughly 1,100,000 distinct CDR3 sequences listed, under 30% were seen once. Isolated PBMCs totaled at least 7 million in each sample. Worth noting for this clonotype: As yet, its antigen is unknown.

In addition, the sample was reused for a study of T cells of mothers and their children. That study reports: During the second PCR, the M1S primer introduced sample barcodes along with 2-4 random nucleotides.

Sequenced sample: blood. This sequence was found in a girl under 10 years old in good health.

CDR3 DNA: TGTGCCAGCAGTCTGGTGGGAACCCAAGAGACCCAGTACTTC. Translation: CASSLVGTQETQYF. The J gene is TRBJ2-5, the V gene TRBV5-5; D is ambiguous. CDR3 length equals 14 residues. V lost 5 bases to trimming and J lost 1 base, with 12 bases between them. CDR1 is SGHKS, CDR2 YYEKEE, per germline (reference sequence). Looking up the rest from reference TRBV5-5 and TRBJ2-5 gives the full variable domain: DAGVTQSPTHLIKTRGQQVTLRCSPISGHKSVSWYQQVLGQGPQFIFQYYEKEERGRGNFPDRFSARQFPNYSSELNVNALLLGDSALYLCASSLVGTQETQYFGPGTRLLVL.